Listed below are T cell receptor beta chains from one sample, sequenced in a study of Ad26.COV2.S vaccination and SARS-CoV-2 variants. Using immunoSEQ multiplex PCR, the repertoire was profiled, and TCRdb retains in-frame clones only, with some absent. The sample has fewer than 400,000 clones, 89% seen once. The sample in question was peripheral blood, obtained in a trial of Ad26.COV2.S vaccine versus placebo. All receptors come from a person between 18 and 60 years old who received the Ad26.COV2.S COVID-19 vaccine or a placebo. CDR3s include the opening cysteine and the closing phenylalanine or tryptophan. The D gene is left open where the match is weak. Not all rows give a size; the values are once, few, many and, for expanded clones, a class.

v_gene	d_gene	abundance	j_gene	CDR3nt	CDR3aa
TRBV28	.	.	TRBJ1-5	TGTGCCACCCTGCTGTCCTGGCTGGATTTACAGCCCCAGCATTTT	CATLLSWLDLQPQHF
TRBV3-1/TRBV3-2	TRBD2	.	TRBJ2-2	TGTGCCAGCAGCCAAGCCCGGGAGGGACTAGCGACCCTCAGGAGCGGGGAGCTGTTTTTT	CASSQAREGLATLRSGELFF
TRBV19	.	.	TRBJ2-5	TGTGCCAGTAGTACCAATGGGGAGACCCAGTACTTC	CASSTNGETQYF
TRBV28	.	.	TRBJ2-5	TGTGCCAGCAGTTTAGGGGTGGAGACCCAGTACTTC	CASSLGVETQYF
TRBV15	.	once	TRBJ2-7	TGTGCCACCAGCAGAGATAGGGTACAGGGCCTCTACGAGCAGTACTTC	CATSRDRVQGLYEQYF
TRBV3-1/TRBV3-2	TRBD2	.	TRBJ2-1	TGTGCCAGCAGCGGGACTAGCGGGAGTAGGTACAATGAGCAGTTCTTC	CASSGTSGSRYNEQFF
TRBV3-1/TRBV3-2	TRBD2	.	TRBJ2-1	TGTGCCAGCAGCCAAGGACCCGGGAGGAATGAGCAGTTCTTC	CASSQGPGRNEQFF
TRBV10-2	.	.	TRBJ2-1	TGCGCCAGCAGGGTGGAGAGGCCCTCCTACAATGAGCAGTTCTTC	CASRVERPSYNEQFF
TRBV5-1	TRBD1	.	TRBJ1-6	TGCGCCAGCAGCTTCGGACAGGGGTTGGAGAATTCACCCCTCCACTTT	CASSFGQGLENSPLHF
TRBV11-2	.	.	TRBJ2-1	TGTGCCAGCAGGGCGGGGATCAATGAGCAGTTCTTC	CASRAGINEQFF
TRBV7-2	.	.	TRBJ1-2	TGTGCCAGCAGCGCGGACCCCGGAGGGAGCTATGGCTACACCTTC	CASSADPGGSYGYTF
TRBV4-1	.	.	TRBJ1-2	TGCGCCAGCAGCCAAGATGTGGCGGTCGGGGGCTACACCTTC	CASSQDVAVGGYTF